The 26 T cell receptor beta chains below come from one sample, sequenced in a study of T cell responses to AZD1222 COVID-19 vaccine. Only in-frame clones appear in the TCRdb table, and some are missing; sequencing was by immunoSEQ multiplex PCR. The sample includes 120,000 or so clones, roughly 92% of them seen just once. The sequences come from peripheral blood, collected 28 days after the second AZD1222 dose. The receptors derive from an adult who received the AZD1222 COVID-19 vaccine.

This clone was seen only a few times. This chain joins TRBV7-3 and TRBJ1-3; tentatively, D is TRBD1 (5 bases). Germline CDR1 and CDR2: SGHTA and FQGTGA. This CDR3 has 14 amino acids. Deletions cut 1 base from V and 8 bases from J, with 12 bases between. The CDR3 region is CASSLIGQGDTIYF. The CDR3 DNA sequence: TGTGCCAGCAGCTTAATAGGTCAGGGAGACACCATATATTTT.

This rearrangement joins TRBV5-5 to TRBJ1-4; D is uncertain. V lost 4 bases and J 8 bases, leaving 15 bases between the germline ends. The CDR3 totals 14 residues. CDR1 and CDR2 from the germline V gene are SGHKS and YYEKEE (reference sequence). CDR3 loop: CASSPGPGGEKLFF. CDR3 nucleotide sequence: TGTGCCAGCAGCCCGGGCCCCGGCGGGGAAAAACTGTTTTTT.

The table lists this clone with a count of one. This chain links TRBV5-6 with TRBJ2-3; the match to TRBD2 covers 11 bases. After removal of 1 base from V and 2 bases from J, the junction contained 6 bases not matched to a gene. The CDR3 runs to 17 residues. CDR1 is SGHDT and CDR2 is YYEEEE in the germline V gene. CDR3 coding DNA: TGTGCCAGCAGCTTGCGGATAGCGGGGGGGCCCACAGATACGCAGTATTTT. Residues: CASSLRIAGGPTDTQYF. Full variable domain (missing parts from reference TRBV5-6 and TRBJ2-3): DAGVTQSPTHLIKTRGQQVTLRCSPKSGHDTVSWYQQALGQGPQFIFQYYEEEERQRGNFPDRFSGHQFPNYSSELNVNALLLGDSALYLCASSLRIAGGPTDTQYFGPGTRLTVL.

The chain couples TRBV19 to TRBJ2-7; 8 nucleotides agree with TRBD1. This CDR3 is built from 14 residues. The V and J ends lost 6 bases and 11 bases, in that order; junction bases with no gene match: 15. Per germline, CDR1 LNHDA and CDR2 SQIVND (reference sequence). The CDR3 DNA sequence: TGTGCCAGTAGGGCTCCAGGGGGCCAGATGAAGAAGTACTTC. This gives the protein CASRAPGGQMKKYF. The whole variable domain, remainder taken from reference TRBV19 and TRBJ2-7, is DGGITQSPKYLFRKEGQNVTLSCEQNLNHDAMYWYRQDPGQGLRLIYYSQIVNDFQKGDIAEGYSVSREKKESFPLTVTSAQKNPTAFYLCASRAPGGQMKKYFGPGTRLTVT.

The chain uses TRBV18 and TRBJ2-2; D perhaps matches TRBD1 (5 bases). Germline V lookup: CDR1 KGHSH, CDR2 LQKENI. V was pared by 3 bases and J by 5 bases, with 10 bases between. There are 14 residues in the CDR3. In DNA, the CDR3 is TGTGCCAGCTCACCCAGAAGGGGAACCGGGGAGCTGTTTTTT. Amino acid sequence: CASSPRRGTGELFF.

V is TRBV18 and J is TRBJ2-3; 8 nucleotides line up with TRBD2. Germline V gene data show CDR1 as KGHSH and CDR2 as LQKENI. The CDR3 loop spans 15 amino acids. With 3 bases clipped from V and 3 bases from J, the junction kept 5 bases outside the gene matches. This CDR3 reads CASSPSAGGTDTQYF. For the CDR3, the DNA is TGTGCCAGCTCACCCTCTGCGGGGGGTACAGATACGCAGTATTTT. Using reference TRBV18 and TRBJ2-3 for the parts outside the CDR3, the full variable domain is NAGVMQNPRHLVRRRGQEARLRCSPMKGHSHVYWYRQLPEEGLKFMVYLQKENIIDESGMPKERFSAEFPKEGPSILRIQQVVRGDSAAYFCASSPSAGGTDTQYFGPGTRLTVL.

The chain employs TRBV5-4 and TRBJ2-5; perhaps TRBD1 as D (6 bases). The V end lost 5 bases, the J end lost 2 bases, and 16 bases lay between the germline ends. The CDR3 length is 15 residues. The V gene's germline CDR1 is SGHNT and CDR2 YYREEE (reference sequence). The CDR3 here is CASSWGATGQETQYF. The CDR3 region has the DNA TGTGCCAGCAGTTGGGGCGCGACAGGACAAGAGACCCAGTACTTC.

The chain combines TRBV29-1 with TRBJ2-7; TRBD1 matches at 10 bases. The CDR3 has 12 residues. Germline CDR1 reads SQVTM; CDR2 reads ANQGSEA. Trimming at V came to 6 bases and at J to 6 bases, leaving 5 bases not matched to a gene. DNA for the CDR3: TGCAGCGTGACCGGGACAGGGGTCGAGCAGTACTTC. Amino acids: CSVTGTGVEQYF.

This rearrangement joins TRBV10-3 to TRBJ2-7; D might be TRBD1 or TRBD2, each matching 5 bases. The germline CDR1 and CDR2 sequences are ENHRY and SYGVKD. V lost 8 bases and J lost 0, with 14 bases in between. The CDR3 totals 14 residues. The CDR3 region is CAISQPGASYEQYF. CDR3 nucleotide sequence: TGTGCCATCTCACAACCCGGGGCCTCCTACGAGCAGTACTTC.

The V call is TRBV13, the J call TRBJ1-3; D call uncertain. The ends were cut back, 4 bases at V and 3 bases at J, with 7 bases in the middle. Germline CDR1 and CDR2: PRHDT and FYEKMQ (reference sequence). The CDR3 is 13 amino acids. The CDR3 is CASSSQLGNTIYF. In nucleotides, the CDR3 is TGTGCCAGCAGCTCGCAACTTGGAAACACCATATATTTT. The full variable domain, with the rest looked up from reference TRBV13 and TRBJ1-3, is AAGVIQSPRHLIKEKRETATLKCYPIPRHDTVYWYQQGPGQDPQFLISFYEKMQSDKGSIPDRFSAQQFSDYHSELNMSSLELGDSALYFCASSSQLGNTIYFGEGSWLTVV.

The chain has TRBV18 and TRBJ1-2; D not certain. Trimming took 2 bases from V and 3 from J, leaving 19 bases between them. The CDR3 is made up of 17 amino acids. Germline V CDR1 and CDR2: KGHSH, LQKENI. CDR3 bases: TGTGCCAGCTCACCATTTGCCGGAAGACTCTCCGACTATGGCTACACCTTC. Translated, it gives CASSPFAGRLSDYGYTF.

This chain connects TRBV9 to TRBJ2-4, with D tentatively TRBD1 (5 bases). The germline V gene encodes CDR1 SGDLS and CDR2 YYNGEE. The V and J ends lost 0 bases and 0 bases respectively, with 16 bases between them. The CDR3 runs 18 residues. The CDR3 DNA follows: TGTGCCAGCAGCGTAGGACAGTCGACAACCTTAGCCAAAAACATTCAGTACTTC. Protein: CASSVGQSTTLAKNIQYF.

V and J are TRBV7-2 and TRBJ2-3; no firm D call. CDR1 is SGHTA, CDR2 FQGNSA, per germline. Trimming took off 1 base at V and 4 bases at J, with 12 bases between the two ends. There are 15 residues in the CDR3. CDR3: CASSLGSTGADTQYF. CDR3 coding DNA: TGTGCCAGCAGCTTAGGGTCGACCGGCGCAGATACGCAGTATTTT.

The chain joins TRBV5-1 to TRBJ2-1; 13 bases agree with TRBD2. The CDR3 is made up of 14 amino acids. Germline loops: CDR1 SGHRS, CDR2 YFSETQ. The junction had 1 base not matched to a gene; V was cut back by 0 bases and J by 10 bases. CDR3 DNA sequence: TGCGCCAGCAGCTTGGGGACTAGCGGGGGAGAGCAGTTCTTC. Its translation: CASSLGTSGGEQFF.

This chain links TRBV4-3 with TRBJ2-6; 9 nucleotides line up with TRBD1. Trimming cost V 3 bases and J 1 base; bases outside gene matches: 1. In germline, CDR1 is LGHNA, CDR2 YSLEER. This CDR3 has 16 residues. This chain's CDR3 is CASSQGTGSGANVLTF. CDR3 in DNA: TGCGCCAGCAGCCAGGGGACAGGGTCTGGGGCCAACGTCCTGACTTTC.

The rearrangement uses TRBV5-1 and TRBJ1-2; a weak D match, TRBD1 (5 bases). Trimming left V 4 bases short and J 4 bases short, with 11 bases between. Germline V gives CDR1 SGHRS, CDR2 YFSETQ. The CDR3 loop spans 13 amino acids. For the CDR3, the DNA is TGCGCCAGCAGCCCCCAGGGTGGCTATGGCTACACCTTC. Translation gives CASSPQGGYGYTF.

This sequence joins TRBV5-1 and TRBJ1-2; D is ambiguous. V was trimmed by 2 bases and J by 2 bases, leaving 10 bases between them. Germline CDR1 is SGHRS and CDR2 is YFSETQ. The length of the CDR3 is 14 residues. The CDR3 protein is CASSFLGSNYGYTF. In DNA form, the CDR3 reads TGCGCCAGCAGCTTCCTGGGGTCGAACTATGGCTACACCTTC.

Remarks on this clone: The sample contains more than one DNA sequence encoding this CDR3. This sequence joins TRBV5-1 and TRBJ2-5, with 14 bases aligning to TRBD2. Trimming cost V 3 bases and J 2 bases; bases outside gene matches: 3. The length of the CDR3 is 16 residues. Per the germline V gene, CDR1 is SGHRS and CDR2 is YFSETQ. The CDR3 here is CASSSGTSGGQETQYF. The CDR3 coding sequence is TGCGCCAGCAGCTCGGGGACTAGCGGGGGACAAGAGACCCAGTACTTC.

This clone was detected only a few times. V and J are TRBV27 and TRBJ2-3; D is unresolved. The V gene's germline CDR1 is MNHEY and CDR2 SMNVEV (reference sequence). This CDR3 has 13 residues. Trimming shortened V by 4 bases and J by 0 bases, and 5 bases separated the two germline ends. The CDR3 loop is CASSSTSTDTQYF. The CDR3 coding sequence is TGTGCCAGCAGTTCGACTAGCACAGATACGCAGTATTTT.

The V and J genes are TRBV18 and TRBJ2-7, with D perhaps matching TRBD2 (5 bases). Germline loops: CDR1 KGHSH, CDR2 LQKENI. The CDR3 is made up of 14 amino acids. Deletions cut 3 bases from V and 2 bases from J, with 11 bases between. Here the CDR3 DNA reads TGTGCCAGCTCACCGCCGGACTTAACCTACGAGCAGTACTTC. It codes for CASSPPDLTYEQYF.

The rearrangement joins TRBV29-1 to TRBJ2-2; tentative D call: TRBD1 (6 bases). This CDR3 region has 16 residues. CDR1 and CDR2 from the germline V gene are SQVTM and ANQGSEA. V lost 7 bases and J 4 bases, leaving 22 bases between the germline ends. CDR3 nucleotides: TGCAGCGGCAAAATACAGGGTAGTTGGGGCACCGGGGAGCTGTTTTTT. As protein: CSGKIQGSWGTGELFF.

This chain uses TRBV18 with TRBJ2-2; TRBD1 matches 7 bases. The junction had 13 bases not matched to a gene; V was cut back by 2 bases and J by 7 bases. The CDR3 loop spans 17 amino acids. CDR1 and CDR2 from the germline V gene are KGHSH and LQKENI. In DNA, the CDR3 is TGTGCCAGCTCACCAGACCCCCTCACAGGGGCTGGCGGGGAGCTGTTTTTT. This gives the protein CASSPDPLTGAGGELFF. Using reference TRBV18 and TRBJ2-2 for the parts outside the CDR3, the full variable domain is NAGVMQNPRHLVRRRGQEARLRCSPMKGHSHVYWYRQLPEEGLKFMVYLQKENIIDESGMPKERFSAEFPKEGPSILRIQQVVRGDSAAYFCASSPDPLTGAGGELFFGEGSRLTVL.

The V and J genes are TRBV4-2 and TRBJ1-2; D is unresolved. This CDR3 has 15 residues. V was trimmed by 1 base and J by 4 bases, leaving 13 bases between them. The germline CDR1 and CDR2 sequences are LGHNA and YNFKEQ. CDR3 nucleotide sequence: TGTGCCAGCAGCCAAGTGGGAGATTCGGGCTATGGCTACACCTTC. Amino acid sequence: CASSQVGDSGYGYTF.

This chain uses TRBV10-3 with TRBJ1-3; D not certain. The V gene lost 8 bases and the J gene lost 2 bases, with 10 bases spanning the gap. Germline V CDR1 and CDR2: ENHRY, SYGVKD. The CDR3 runs 13 residues. The CDR3 nucleotides read TGTGCCATCTGTCTAAGTCCTGGAAACACCATATATTTT. Translating it yields CAICLSPGNTIYF.

This clone showed up just once. Other DNA sequences in the sample encode the same CDR3. J is TRBJ1-1 and V is TRBV19, with D perhaps TRBD1 (6 bases). From germline, CDR1 is LNHDA and CDR2 SQIVND (reference sequence). The CDR3 totals 15 residues. V lost 3 bases and J 2 bases, leaving 13 bases between the germline ends. The CDR3 region is CASSMGGRGNTEAFF. CDR3 coding DNA: TGTGCCAGTAGTATGGGTGGCAGGGGTAACACTGAAGCTTTCTTT.

V gene TRBV5-4 combines with J gene TRBJ2-3; 7 nucleotides align to TRBD1. With V trimmed by 1 base and J by 6 bases, 11 bases remained unmatched. The germline V gene encodes CDR1 SGHNT and CDR2 YYREEE (reference sequence). This CDR3 contains 16 residues. CDR3 loop: CASSLIRVGGLDTQYF. CDR3 nucleotide sequence: TGTGCCAGCAGCTTGATTCGGGTAGGGGGCCTTGATACGCAGTATTTT. The entire variable domain, with the rest obtained from reference TRBV5-4 and TRBJ2-3, is as follows: ETGVTQSPTHLIKTRGQQVTLRCSSQSGHNTVSWYQQALGQGPQFIFQYYREEENGRGNFPPRFSGLQFPNYSSELNVNALELDDSALYLCASSLIRVGGLDTQYFGPGTRLTVL.